Following are 28 T cell receptor beta chains from one sample sequenced in a study of T cell clones after liver transplantation. Profiling relied on immunoSEQ multiplex PCR, and the TCRdb table lists in-frame clones only, not all of them. The repertoire holds more than 95,000 clones, over 75% seen once, with 0.65% to 0.85% in the top ten. Sequences were derived from CD4+ T cells from blood, sampled 12 months after liver transplant. All receptors come from a human patient who received a liver transplant. Some T cells may have come from the graft donor.

The rearrangement links TRBV18 to TRBJ2-7; no definite D call. CDR3 length: 13 amino acids. The V and J ends lost 0 bases and 3 bases respectively, with 6 bases between them. Germline V CDR1 and CDR2: KGHSH, LQKENI. CDR3 sequence: CASSPPNSYEQYF. CDR3 nucleotide sequence: TGTGCCAGCTCACCACCTAATAGCTACGAGCAGTACTTC.

The chain links TRBV7-2 to TRBJ2-7, with a weak D call TRBD2 (5 bases). Between the trimmed V and J ends, which lost 5 bases and 1 base, there was a span of 12 bases. Germline-derived CDR1 and CDR2 are SGHTA and FQGNSA. This CDR3 has 14 amino acids. CDR3 DNA sequence: TGTGCCAGCAGCCCTTCCACGGGATCCTACGAGCAGTACTTC. Its protein is CASSPSTGSYEQYF.

J is TRBJ1-3 and V is TRBV19; D gene unclear. V was clipped by 5 bases and J by 0 bases, with 26 bases between them. The CDR3 is 20 residues long. The germline V gene encodes CDR1 LNHDA and CDR2 SQIVND (reference sequence). Here the CDR3 DNA reads TGTGCCAGTAGTTTAGCATCGGCTCCGTCCCAATCCATCTCTGGAAACACCATATATTTT. This codes for CASSLASAPSQSISGNTIYF.

The chain joins TRBV28 to TRBJ2-1; possible D gene TRBD1, 5 bases. The V and J ends lost 8 bases and 10 bases respectively, with 12 bases between them. CDR3 length: 11 residues. In germline, CDR1 is MDHEN, CDR2 SYDVKM. The CDR3 DNA sequence: TGTGCCAGCGGATCCTACAGGGAGCAGTTCTTC. Its translation: CASGSYREQFF.

The chain joins TRBV23-1 to TRBJ2-1; 12 bases match TRBD2. TRBV23-1 is an open reading frame, and its role is uncertain. The length of the CDR3 is 17 residues. The trim removed 0 bases at V and 5 bases at J, leaving 5 bases unmatched. This chain's CDR3 is CASSQSKGLAGNNEQFF. DNA of the CDR3: TGCGCCAGCAGTCAATCGAAGGGACTAGCGGGTAACAATGAGCAGTTCTTC.

The chain carries TRBV2 and TRBJ2-7, with D hard to call. Germline V gives CDR1 SNHLY, CDR2 FYNNEI. Trimming took off 7 bases at V and 4 bases at J, with 11 bases between the two ends. The CDR3 contains 12 residues. The DNA of the CDR3 is TGTGCCAGCATGCGGCCCGGTTACGAGCAGTACTTC. Its protein is CASMRPGYEQYF.

The rearrangement uses TRBV6-5 and TRBJ2-1, with TRBD2 matching over 7 bases. Germline V lookup: CDR1 MNHEY, CDR2 SVGAGI. J gave up 6 bases and V 2 bases, and 4 bases lay outside the gene matches. The CDR3 extends over 14 amino acids. The CDR3 nucleotides are TGTGCCAGCAGTTACGGGACTAACGTCAATGAGCAGTTCTTC. Protein: CASSYGTNVNEQFF.

V usage is TRBV11-2 and J usage is TRBJ2-1, with TRBD1 matching 7 bases. The CDR3 is made up of 11 amino acids. CDR1 is SGHAT and CDR2 is FQNNGV in the germline V gene. The junction had 4 bases not matched to a gene; V was cut back by 5 bases and J by 12 bases. This CDR3 is CASSGDRSQFF. DNA of the CDR3: TGTGCCAGCAGCGGGGACAGATCGCAGTTCTTC.

The chain carries TRBV11-3 and TRBJ2-1, with 11 bases identical to TRBD1. The CDR3 has 15 amino acids. In germline, CDR1 is SGHNT, CDR2 YENEEA. The ends lost 5 bases at V and 5 bases at J; junction bases unmatched: 5. CDR3 nucleotide sequence: TGTGCCAGCAGCATGGGACAGGGGGAAGACAATGAGCAGTTCTTC. This encodes CASSMGQGEDNEQFF.

The chain links TRBV5-1 to TRBJ1-2; the D is unclear. The CDR3 is made up of 14 amino acids. The V gene lost 4 bases and the J gene lost 2 bases, with 12 bases spanning the gap. Germline V gene lookup returns CDR1 SGHRS and CDR2 YFSETQ. CDR3 sequence: CASSPRTVNYGYTF. The CDR3 DNA is TGCGCCAGCAGCCCGAGGACGGTGAACTATGGCTACACCTTC.

This chain connects TRBV10-3 to TRBJ2-7; D uncertain. This CDR3 region has 12 residues. Germline CDR1 and CDR2: ENHRY and SYGVKD. Between the trimmed V and J ends, which lost 8 bases and 6 bases, there was a span of 14 bases. The CDR3 loop is CAIAPGLGEQYF. For the CDR3, the DNA is TGTGCCATCGCCCCCGGGCTCGGCGAGCAGTACTTC.

The V call is TRBV6-5, the J call TRBJ1-2; TRBD1 matches 7 bases. Per the germline V gene, CDR1 is MNHEY and CDR2 is SVGAGI. The CDR3 is 15 residues long. Losses at the gene ends were 6 bases for V and 4 bases for J; bases not matched to a gene: 11. The CDR3 loop reads CASSETGTAIYGYTF. CDR3 sequence (DNA): TGTGCCAGCAGCGAAACGGGGACAGCAATCTATGGCTACACCTTC.

The V call is TRBV28, the J call TRBJ1-5; 11 bases match TRBD1. CDR1 MDHEN and CDR2 SYDVKM come from the germline V gene. The CDR3 totals 16 residues. V was clipped by 2 bases and J by 6 bases; unmatched bases: 6. The CDR3 DNA sequence: TGTGCCAGCAGTTTACGAGGACAGGGGGCGGGTCAGCCCCAGCATTTT. The encoded protein is CASSLRGQGAGQPQHF.

The rearrangement links TRBV5-4 to TRBJ2-1; D call uncertain. The CDR3 runs 12 residues. The V end was cut by 4 bases, the J end by 5 bases, with 7 bases between. The germline CDR1 and CDR2 sequences are SGHNT and YYREEE (reference sequence). This CDR3 reads CASSPKDNEQFF. CDR3 sequence (DNA): TGTGCCAGCAGCCCAAAAGACAATGAGCAGTTCTTC. Full variable domain (remainder filled in from reference TRBV5-4 and TRBJ2-1): ETGVTQSPTHLIKTRGQQVTLRCSSQSGHNTVSWYQQALGQGPQFIFQYYREEENGRGNFPPRFSGLQFPNYSSELNVNALELDDSALYLCASSPKDNEQFFGPGTRLTVL.

V and J are TRBV25-1 and TRBJ2-1, with a possible D match to TRBD1 (6 bases). The length of the CDR3 is 16 residues. Trimming pared 6 bases from V and 4 bases from J, leaving 19 bases between. The germline V gene encodes CDR1 MGHDK and CDR2 SYGVNS. The CDR3 DNA reads as TGTGCCAGCAGCCCCTCAGGGGCCAACCCTTACAATGAGCAGTTCTTC. Translating gives CASSPSGANPYNEQFF.

The chain carries TRBV7-6 and TRBJ2-5; D not certain. The CDR3 contains 17 residues. Per germline, CDR1 SGHVS and CDR2 FNYEAQ. V was shortened by 5 bases and J by 5 bases, with 24 bases between the two germline ends. The CDR3: CASSPSHGPRTGETQYF. The CDR3 nucleotides are TGTGCCAGCAGCCCCAGTCATGGCCCTAGGACCGGGGAGACCCAGTACTTC.

The J gene is TRBJ2-7, the V gene TRBV4-2; TRBD2 agrees at 9 bases. Germline CDR1 is LGHNA and CDR2 is YNFKEQ. Germline trimming cut 0 bases from V and 4 bases from J; bases unmatched to any gene: 4. The CDR3 spans 15 residues. DNA of the CDR3: TGTGCCAGCAGCCAAGATGCGGGAGGGCAATACGAGCAGTACTTC. This encodes CASSQDAGGQYEQYF.

The V and J genes are TRBV6-6 and TRBJ2-5; D gene ambiguous. Germline V CDR1 and CDR2: MNHNY, SVGAGI (reference sequence). This CDR3 comprises 16 residues. V was cut by 0 bases and J by 3 bases, with 14 bases left in between. In DNA form, the CDR3 reads TGTGCCAGCAGTTACTCGTCGCCCCTAACAGAAGAGACCCAGTACTTC. This gives the protein CASSYSSPLTEETQYF.

The rearrangement joins TRBV5-1 to TRBJ1-1, with D tentatively TRBD1 (5 bases). The CDR3 contains 15 residues. Germline-derived CDR1 and CDR2 are SGHRS and YFSETQ. V was trimmed by 0 bases and J by 0 bases, leaving 9 bases between them. CDR3 residues: CASSLDGGMNTEAFF. The CDR3 DNA sequence: TGCGCCAGCAGCTTGGACGGGGGAATGAACACTGAAGCTTTCTTT.

V is TRBV11-2 and J is TRBJ2-7; D gene ambiguous. V dropped 1 base and J dropped 6 bases, with 10 bases sitting between them. This CDR3 has 13 residues. Germline CDR1 SGHAT, CDR2 FQNNGV. This chain's CDR3 is CASSLGRFLEQYF. The CDR3 bases are TGTGCCAGCAGCTTAGGTCGCTTCCTCGAGCAGTACTTC.

The chain is built from TRBV5-6 and TRBJ1-2, with TRBD1 identical over 9 bases. This CDR3 region has 16 residues. CDR1 is SGHDT, CDR2 YYEEEE, per germline. Trimming took 4 bases from V and 2 from J; bases not matched to a gene: 9. Here the CDR3 reads CASSPGQGRANYGYTF. CDR3 bases: TGTGCCAGCAGCCCTGGACAGGGGCGGGCGAACTATGGCTACACCTTC.

This clone occurred once. The V and J genes are TRBV5-1 and TRBJ1-1; 9 nucleotides align to TRBD1. This CDR3 is 15 amino acids long. The germline gives CDR1 SGHRS, CDR2 YFSETQ. J lost 5 bases, V lost 4 bases, and 9 bases had no gene match. The CDR3 DNA reads TGCGCCAGCAGCAACACGACAGGGGGTGGGACTGAAGCTTTCTTT. Translated, it gives CASSNTTGGGTEAFF.

This chain joins TRBV5-1 and TRBJ2-5, with D tentatively TRBD1 (7 bases). The V and J ends lost 0 bases and 0 bases respectively, with 12 bases between them. Per germline, CDR1 SGHRS and CDR2 YFSETQ. The CDR3 sequence is 16 residues long. The DNA for the CDR3 is TGCGCCAGCAGCTTGGCCCAGGGGGGTTACCAAGAGACCCAGTACTTC. Amino acid sequence: CASSLAQGGYQETQYF.

This chain links TRBV11-2 with TRBJ2-2; TRBD2 matches at 7 bases. The CDR3 spans 15 residues. Per germline, CDR1 SGHAT and CDR2 FQNNGV. V was pared by 5 bases and J by 4 bases, with 7 bases of the junction left unmatched. The CDR3 sequence: CASSTLAATTGELFF. The CDR3 nucleotides are TGTGCCAGCAGCACCCTAGCGGCCACCACCGGGGAGCTGTTTTTT.

J is TRBJ1-1 and V is TRBV5-8; 9 bases are shared with TRBD1. V was clipped by 3 bases and J by 4 bases; unmatched bases: 1. Per the germline V gene, CDR1 is SGHTS and CDR2 is YDEGEE. The CDR3 has 13 residues. The CDR3 bases are TGTGCCAGCAGCTACAGGGGGCTCACTGAAGCTTTCTTT. Amino acid sequence: CASSYRGLTEAFF.

This clone was observed a single time. The chain links TRBV4-3 to TRBJ2-7; no firm D call. Germline loops: CDR1 LGHNA, CDR2 YSLEER. Deletions cut 2 bases from V and 4 bases from J, with 15 bases between. The CDR3 extends over 15 amino acids. The CDR3 region is CASSQTAGSLYEQYF. The CDR3 DNA reads as TGCGCCAGCAGCCAAACCGCCGGGTCCTTATACGAGCAGTACTTC.

The CDR3 loop reads CASSGSGSQETQYF. The CDR3 region has the DNA TGTGCCAGTAGCGGTAGCGGGAGCCAAGAGACCCAGTACTTC. The chain links TRBV19 to TRBJ2-5; TRBD2 agrees at 9 bases. Germline V gives CDR1 LNHDA, CDR2 SQIVND (reference sequence). The CDR3 extends over 14 amino acids. V shed 6 bases, J shed 1 base, and the junction held 3 bases outside the gene matches.

The chain combines TRBV5-6 with TRBJ2-7; D gene uncertain. Germline V gives CDR1 SGHDT, CDR2 YYEEEE. V gave up 3 bases and J gave up 2 bases, with 12 bases separating them. The CDR3 spans 14 residues. The CDR3 nucleotides read TGTGCCAGCAGCTCGGTGTCCGCCCCCTACGAGCAGTACTTC. Translating it yields CASSSVSAPYEQYF.